The next 18 T cell receptor beta chains were all read from a single sample in a study of cytomegalovirus exposure and HLA in healthy donors. PCR used 60 Vbeta primers and 13 Jbeta primers. Sequenced by immunoSEQ multiplex PCR; TCRdb stores in-frame clones only, minus some. The data show 150,000 to 200,000 clones, approximately 72% seen once. The sample comprised PBMCs. The receptors derive from a human donor in good health.

This clone was detected only once. The chain links TRBV19 to TRBJ1-2; 7 nucleotides align to TRBD1. This CDR3 comprises 16 residues. From germline, CDR1 is LNHDA and CDR2 SQIVND (reference sequence). V dropped 4 bases and J dropped 8; count of bases not matched to a gene: 16. The chain's CDR3 is CASSNRGSPAASGYTF. In nucleotides, the CDR3 is TGTGCCAGTAGTAACAGGGGATCCCCCGCTGCGTCCGGCTACACCTTC.

This clone was seen just once. The chain joins TRBV19 to TRBJ2-3; 8 bases fit TRBD1. In germline, CDR1 is LNHDA, CDR2 SQIVND (reference sequence). V shed 4 bases, J shed 2 bases, and the junction held 14 bases outside the gene matches. There are 18 residues in the CDR3. The CDR3 loop is CASSTKSGTGLPTDTQYF. The CDR3 coding sequence is TGTGCCAGTAGTACGAAATCCGGGACAGGATTACCCACAGATACGCAGTATTTT. Together with reference TRBV19 and TRBJ2-3, the CDR3 gives the full variable domain: DGGITQSPKYLFRKEGQNVTLSCEQNLNHDAMYWYRQDPGQGLRLIYYSQIVNDFQKGDIAEGYSVSREKKESFPLTVTSAQKNPTAFYLCASSTKSGTGLPTDTQYFGPGTRLTVL.

In nucleotides, the CDR3 is TGTGCCAGCAGCAAGACAGGAGAGAACACTGAAGCTTTCTTT. It specifies CASSKTGENTEAFF. The V call is TRBV18, the J call TRBJ1-1; D is perhaps TRBD1 (6 bases). The CDR3 totals 14 residues. CDR1 and CDR2 (germline): KGHSH, LQKENI. The V end lost 8 bases, the J end lost 1 base, and 14 bases lay between the germline ends. Combining the CDR3 with reference TRBV18 and TRBJ1-1 gives the whole variable domain NAGVMQNPRHLVRRRGQEARLRCSPMKGHSHVYWYRQLPEEGLKFMVYLQKENIIDESGMPKERFSAEFPKEGPSILRIQQVVRGDSAAYFCASSKTGENTEAFFGQGTRLTVV.

The chain is built from TRBV19 and TRBJ2-7; TRBD2 agrees at 7 bases. In germline, CDR1 is LNHDA, CDR2 SQIVND (reference sequence). CDR3 length: 14 residues. V trimming: 2 bases; J trimming: 6 bases; junction bases outside the gene matches: 7. This chain's CDR3 is CASSIRRGDLEQYF. CDR3 in DNA: TGTGCCAGTAGTATACGTCGGGGGGATCTCGAGCAGTACTTC.

Note on this clone: At one boundary the junction diverges from the germline segment, which might be a read error. This chain links TRBV5-1 with TRBJ1-1, with 8 positions matching TRBD1. The V gene's germline CDR1 is SGHRS and CDR2 YFSETQ. The CDR3 is made up of 15 amino acids. The CDR3 DNA follows: TGCGCCAGCAGCTTGGAGCCAGGGGGCAACACTGAAGCTTCCTTT. Its translation is CASSLEPGGNTEASF. Based on the CDR3 plus reference TRBV5-1 and TRBJ1-1, the full variable domain is KAGVTQTPRYLIKTRGQQVTLSCSPISGHRSVSWYQQTPGQGLQFLFEYFSETQRNKGNFPGRFSGRQFSNSRSEMNVSTLELGDSALYLCASSLEPGGNTEASFGQGTRLTVV.

This clone was seen only once. This chain uses TRBV30 with TRBJ1-5, with TRBD1 matching 8 bases. The CDR3 runs to 15 residues. In germline, CDR1 is GTSNPN, CDR2 SVGIG (reference sequence). V gave up 4 bases and J gave up 2 bases; unmatched junction bases: 7. The CDR3 spells CAWTPQGQGNQPQHF. The DNA of the CDR3 is TGTGCCTGGACCCCGCAGGGACAGGGCAATCAGCCCCAGCATTTT.

This rearrangement joins TRBV27 to TRBJ1-4; maybe TRBD1 (5 bases). This CDR3 comprises 13 residues. Germline CDR1 MNHEY, CDR2 SMNVEV (reference sequence). V was clipped by 3 bases and J by 7 bases, with 9 bases between them. In DNA, the CDR3 is TGTGCCAGCAGTTTCCGGGGGAGTGAAAAACTGTTTTTT. The encoded protein is CASSFRGSEKLFF.

The V and J genes are TRBV25-1 and TRBJ1-6, with D maybe TRBD1 (6 bases). This CDR3 region has 14 residues. Trimming left V 4 bases short and J 10 bases short, with 14 bases between. Germline V gene sequence: CDR1 MGHDK, CDR2 SYGVNS. Here the CDR3 reads CASSVRGGGSPLHF. CDR3 coding DNA: TGTGCCAGCAGTGTCCGGGGAGGGGGATCACCCCTCCACTTT.

This chain links TRBV6-1 with TRBJ1-6, with D possibly being TRBD1 (6 bases). The CDR3 consists of 15 residues. V dropped 1 base and J dropped 9 bases, with 13 bases sitting between them. Per the germline V gene, CDR1 is MNHNS and CDR2 is SASEGT. The CDR3 reads CASSEEPQGISPLHF. In nucleotides, the CDR3 is TGTGCCAGCAGTGAAGAACCACAGGGAATTTCACCCCTCCACTTT.

The rearrangement links TRBV5-1 to TRBJ1-1; perhaps TRBD1 as D (6 bases). Germline V CDR1 and CDR2: SGHRS, YFSETQ. Trimming removed 2 bases from V and 3 bases from J, with 11 bases in between. The CDR3 has 14 residues. The CDR3 region has the DNA TGCGCCAGCAGCTTCACAGGGACGGACACTGAAGCTTTCTTT. Protein: CASSFTGTDTEAFF.

The chain combines TRBV7-9 with TRBJ2-5; weak D call: TRBD1 (8 bases). The germline gives CDR1 SEHNR, CDR2 FQNEAQ (reference sequence). The CDR3 runs 13 residues. The V end lost 5 bases, the J end lost 4 bases, and 11 bases lay between the germline ends. CDR3: CASSTGGAETQYF. The DNA for the CDR3 is TGTGCCAGCAGCACAGGGGGGGCAGAGACCCAGTACTTC.

Concerning this clone itself: The same CDR3 also results from other DNA sequences found in this sample. The rearrangement uses TRBV5-4 and TRBJ1-5, with D maybe TRBD1 (5 bases). This CDR3 contains 14 residues. Trimming shortened V by 4 bases and J by 0 bases, and 8 bases separated the two germline ends. The V gene's germline CDR1 is SGHNT and CDR2 YYREEE (reference sequence). Here the CDR3 reads CASSIQGSNQPQHF. CDR3 sequence (DNA): TGTGCCAGCAGCATCCAGGGTAGCAATCAGCCCCAGCATTTT.

The chain couples TRBV2 to TRBJ1-6, with 10 bases identical to TRBD1. The junction had 7 bases not matched to a gene; V was cut back by 6 bases and J by 8 bases. Germline assignment: CDR1 SNHLY and CDR2 FYNNEI. The CDR3 covers 15 residues. DNA for the CDR3: TGTGCCAGCAGGTTCCCGGACAGGGGGGATTCACCCCTCCACTTT. Its translation is CASRFPDRGDSPLHF.

The rearrangement joins TRBV19 to TRBJ2-1; maybe TRBD2 (5 bases). Trimming took 7 bases from V and 6 from J, leaving 13 bases between them. Per germline, CDR1 LNHDA and CDR2 SQIVND (reference sequence). The CDR3 has 13 residues. The CDR3 reads CASTAYEGNEQFF. The CDR3, as DNA: TGTGCCAGTACGGCCTATGAGGGCAATGAGCAGTTCTTC.

This rearrangement joins TRBV9 to TRBJ2-7, with D possibly matching TRBD2 (6 bases). Germline-derived CDR1 and CDR2 are SGDLS and YYNGEE. The CDR3 contains 13 residues. Trimming cost V 2 bases and J 4 bases, with 10 bases left between them. For the CDR3, the DNA is TGTGCCAGCAGCGTCAGCGGGCCATACGAGCAGTACTTC. Translation: CASSVSGPYEQYF. Filled out from reference TRBV9 and TRBJ2-7, the complete variable domain reads DSGVTQTPKHLITATGQRVTLRCSPRSGDLSVYWYQQSLDQGLQFLIQYYNGEERAKGNILERFSAQQFPDLHSELNLSSLELGDSALYFCASSVSGPYEQYFGPGTRLTVT.

The rearrangement joins TRBV6-5 to TRBJ2-5, with 7 bases aligning to TRBD1. The J call may be mistaken, given a closer DNA end match to TRBJ2-7. This CDR3 has 15 amino acids. Per germline, CDR1 MNHEY and CDR2 SVGAGI. CDR3 loop: CASSQTRDSSYEQYF. CDR3 in DNA: TGTGCCAGCAGTCAGACCCGGGACAGCTCCTACGAGCAGTACTTC.

There are a few counts of this clone. This chain uses TRBV6-6 with TRBJ1-5; D gene unclear. The CDR3 is made up of 15 amino acids. Trimming stripped 0 bases from V and 2 bases from J, with 8 bases between. The germline gives CDR1 MNHNY, CDR2 SVGAGI (reference sequence). The CDR3 loop is CASSYSSGGNQPQHF. The CDR3 region has the DNA TGTGCCAGCAGTTACTCCTCCGGGGGCAATCAGCCCCAGCATTTT.

The chain combines TRBV4-1 with TRBJ1-4; D may be TRBD1 (5 bases). Germline lookup yields CDR1 MGHRA and CDR2 YSYEKL. The CDR3 runs to 15 residues. V lost 4 bases and J lost 8, with 17 bases in between. In DNA form, the CDR3 reads TGCGCCAGCAGCCTTACAGTGGGGCCAGCGGAAAAACTGTTTTTT. It specifies CASSLTVGPAEKLFF.